This T cell receptor (beta chain) was sequenced during a study of T cells in Graves' hyperthyroidism and ophthalmopathy. Regarding the study as a whole: Peripheral blood also featured most of the thyroid clonotypes expanded above 0.001.

Stable hyperthyroidism: no ophthalmopathy progression over 18 months of follow-up. RNA transcripts provided the source from which TCR beta CDR3 regions were amplified. The HTBI primer set drove a first-round RT-PCR of the TCR CDR3. TCRdb redid the calling of the multiplex PCR reads with MiXCR, one entry per CDR3 protein. The sample records 500,000 to 600,000 distinct CDR3 sequences, roughly 17% being singletons. This clonotype was recorded many times. Its target is not known. Trimming shortened V by 6 bases and J by 1 base, and 11 bases separated the two germline ends. From germline, CDR1 is DFQATT and CDR2 SNEGSKA (reference sequence). This CDR3 contains 13 residues.

Material: blood. The source is a woman aged 18-29 years with Graves' hyperthyroidism. The chain links TRBV20-1 to TRBJ2-3; tentative D call: TRBD1 (5 bases). The CDR3 sequence is CSAMTDRTDTQYF. CDR3 bases: TGCAGTGCCATGACAGACCGCACAGATACGCAGTATTTT.